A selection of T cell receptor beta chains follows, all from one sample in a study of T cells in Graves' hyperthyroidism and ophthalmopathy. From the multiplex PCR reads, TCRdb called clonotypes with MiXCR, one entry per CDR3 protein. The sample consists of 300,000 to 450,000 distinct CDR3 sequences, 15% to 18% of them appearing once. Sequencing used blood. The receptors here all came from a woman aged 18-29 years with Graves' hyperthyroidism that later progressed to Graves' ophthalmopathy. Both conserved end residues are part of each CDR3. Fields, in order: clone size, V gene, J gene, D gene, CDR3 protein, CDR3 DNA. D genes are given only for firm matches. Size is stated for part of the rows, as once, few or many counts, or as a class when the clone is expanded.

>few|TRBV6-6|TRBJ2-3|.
CASSYSARSTDTQYF
TGTGCCAGCAGTTACTCGGCTAGGAGTACAGATACGCAGTATTTT
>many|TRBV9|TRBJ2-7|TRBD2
CASSVGTSGSYEQYF
TGTGCCAGCAGCGTTGGGACTAGCGGGAGTTACGAGCAGTACTTC
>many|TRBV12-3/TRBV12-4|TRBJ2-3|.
CASRRADTQYF
TGTGCCAGTCGACGGGCAGATACGCAGTATTTT
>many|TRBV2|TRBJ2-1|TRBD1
CASSDRGRTDEQFF
TGTGCCAGCAGTGACAGGGGGCGAACGGATGAGCAGTTCTTC
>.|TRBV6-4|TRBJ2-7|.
CASSDQERTVLPYEQYF
TGTGCCAGCAGTGACCAAGAGAGGACAGTATTGCCCTACGAGCAGTACTTC
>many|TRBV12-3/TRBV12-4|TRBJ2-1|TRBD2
CASSLFGTSGRMNEQFF
TGTGCCAGCAGTTTATTCGGGACTAGCGGGAGAATGAATGAGCAGTTCTTC
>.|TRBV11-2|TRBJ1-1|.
CASSFRTSLLLSNTEAFF
TGTGCCAGCAGCTTTCGGACAAGTCTGTTGTTATCGAACACTGAAGCTTTCTTT
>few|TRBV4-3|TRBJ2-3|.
CASSQDIEGSSTDTQYF
TGCGCCAGCAGCCAAGATATTGAGGGATCTAGCACAGATACGCAGTATTTT
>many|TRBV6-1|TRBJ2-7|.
CASKEDGYYEQYF
TGTGCCAGCAAGGAAGACGGGTATTACGAGCAGTACTTC
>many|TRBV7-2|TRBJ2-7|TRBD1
CASSLRPFDRGYYEQYF
TGTGCCAGCAGCTTAAGACCCTTCGACAGGGGGTATTACGAGCAGTACTTC
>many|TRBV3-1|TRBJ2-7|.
CASSLTGGAGYEQYF
TGTGCCAGCAGCCTAACGGGGGGCGCGGGTTACGAGCAGTACTTC
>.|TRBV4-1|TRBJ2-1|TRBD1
CASSRGDSSYNEQFF
TGCGCCAGCAGCCGAGGGGACAGCTCCTACAATGAGCAGTTCTTC
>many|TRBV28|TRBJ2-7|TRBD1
CASSDSQTGVSYEQYF
TGTGCCAGCAGCGACTCCCAGACAGGGGTCTCCTACGAGCAGTACTTC
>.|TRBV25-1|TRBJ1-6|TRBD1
CASSEGQTYNSPLHF
TGTGCCAGCAGTGAGGGACAGACCTATAATTCACCCCTCCACTTT
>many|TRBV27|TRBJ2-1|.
CASSETGPYNEQFF
TGTGCCAGCAGCGAGACAGGACCTTACAATGAGCAGTTCTTC
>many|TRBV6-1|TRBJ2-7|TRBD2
CASSDRGLAGVDEQYF
TGTGCCAGCAGTGATCGGGGACTAGCGGGAGTGGACGAGCAGTACTTC
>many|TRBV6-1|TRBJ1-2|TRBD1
CASSEEARGYGYTF
TGTGCCAGCAGTGAAGAGGCCAGGGGGTATGGCTACACCTTC
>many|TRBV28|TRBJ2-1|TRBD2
CASSSQREGQFFNEQFF
TGTGCCAGCAGTTCCCAGCGGGAGGGCCAGTTTTTCAATGAGCAGTTCTTC
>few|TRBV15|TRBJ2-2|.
CATSRDYSGELFF
TGTGCCACCAGCAGAGATTATTCTGGGGAGCTGTTTTTT
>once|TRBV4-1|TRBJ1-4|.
CASSQAGYSTGLDEKLFF
TGCGCCAGCAGCCAAGCCGGGTACAGTACAGGGTTGGATGAAAAACTGTTTTTT
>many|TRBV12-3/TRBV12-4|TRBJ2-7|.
CASRLQVYEQYF
TGTGCCAGCAGGCTACAGGTCTACGAGCAGTACTTC
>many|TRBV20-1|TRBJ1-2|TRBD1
CSATPKGQESYYGYTF
TGCAGTGCTACGCCCAAGGGACAGGAGTCTTATTATGGCTACACCTTC
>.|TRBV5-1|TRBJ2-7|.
CASSSLGYGASSYEQYF
TGCGCCAGCAGCTCCCTCGGATATGGGGCCAGTTCCTACGAGCAGTACTTC
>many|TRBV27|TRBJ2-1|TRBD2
CASSPHGTSGANEQFF
TGTGCCAGCAGTCCCCACGGGACTAGCGGGGCCAATGAGCAGTTCTTC
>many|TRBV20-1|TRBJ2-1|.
CSAREYDVSYNEQFF
TGCAGTGCTAGGGAGTATGATGTTTCCTACAATGAGCAGTTCTTC
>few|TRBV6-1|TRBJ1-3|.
CATRRGSSGNTIYF
TGTGCCACGCGTAGGGGAAGCTCTGGAAACACCATATATTTT
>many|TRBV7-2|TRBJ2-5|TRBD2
CASSSLDSGRLQETQYF
TGTGCCAGCAGCTCACTGGATAGCGGGAGATTACAAGAGACCCAGTACTTC
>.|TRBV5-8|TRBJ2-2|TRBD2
CASSLAGTSGRKVGELFF
TGTGCCAGCAGCTTGGCCGGGACTAGCGGGAGAAAGGTCGGGGAGCTGTTTTTT
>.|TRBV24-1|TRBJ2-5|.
CATSDPTTDYQETQYF
TGTGCCACCAGTGACCCGACTACGGATTACCAAGAGACCCAGTACTTC
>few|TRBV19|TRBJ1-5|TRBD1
CASRDRGFSRDQPQHF
TGTGCCAGTAGGGACAGGGGATTCTCTAGGGATCAGCCCCAGCATTTT
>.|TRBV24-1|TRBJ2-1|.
CATITQQRGSYNEQFF
TGTGCCACCATCACCCAACAGAGAGGCTCCTACAATGAGCAGTTCTTC
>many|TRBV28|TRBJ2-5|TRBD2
CASTIAGAGQETQYF
TGTGCCAGCACAATAGCGGGAGCGGGACAAGAGACCCAGTACTTC
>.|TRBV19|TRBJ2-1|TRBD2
CASSIELAGNEQFF
TGTGCCAGTAGTATAGAACTAGCGGGCAATGAGCAGTTCTTC
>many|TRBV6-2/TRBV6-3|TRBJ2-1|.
CASKAGPYNEQFF
TGTGCCAGCAAAGCAGGGCCCTACAATGAGCAGTTCTTC
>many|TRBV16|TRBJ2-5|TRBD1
CASSQSGDSQETQYF
TGTGCCAGCAGCCAATCGGGGGACAGCCAAGAGACCCAGTACTTC
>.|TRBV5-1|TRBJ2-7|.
CASLNYYEQYF
TGCGCCAGCCTTAACTACTACGAGCAGTACTTC
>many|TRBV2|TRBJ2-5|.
CASREGPKGTQYF
TGTGCCAGCAGGGAAGGGCCTAAGGGGACCCAGTACTTC